The rows below give T cell receptor beta chains drawn from one sample of a study of post-analysis software for immune sequencing data. TCRdb re-analysed the PCR reads in MiXCR, keeping a single row per CDR3 protein. The sample consists of under 650,000 distinct CDR3 sequences, roughly 47% of them appearing once. What was sequenced was blood. The receptors stem from a girl aged 10-17 years with multiple sclerosis. Each CDR3 is given with its conserved first and last residue. A D gene is named only where the DNA matches it firmly. Some rows have no size entry. The others give once, few or many, or a class for an expanded clone.

D gene: -; J gene: TRBJ1-2; V gene: TRBV6-1; clone size: -; CDR3 DNA: TGTGCCAGCAGTGAAGCATTCAGGGCTGGGGGCTACACCTTC; CDR3 protein: CASSEAFRAGGYTF
D gene: TRBD2; J gene: TRBJ2-3; V gene: TRBV7-7; clone size: few; CDR3 DNA: TGTGCCAGCAGCCGAGGGGGACTAGCGGGGGGAGATACGCAGTATTTT; CDR3 protein: CASSRGGLAGGDTQYF
D gene: TRBD2; J gene: TRBJ2-7; V gene: TRBV7-8; clone size: few; CDR3 DNA: TGTGCCAGCAGCATACTAGCGGCGTACGAGCAGTACTTC; CDR3 protein: CASSILAAYEQYF
D gene: -; J gene: TRBJ2-3; V gene: TRBV4-2; clone size: few; CDR3 DNA: TGTGCCAGCACCCCAACGGCGCGGGATATAGCAGATACGCAGTATTTT; CDR3 protein: CASTPTARDIADTQYF
D gene: -; J gene: TRBJ1-6; V gene: TRBV10-3; clone size: -; CDR3 DNA: TGTGCCATCAGTGAGTCGGGACGGGGTAATTCACCCCTCCACTTT; CDR3 protein: CAISESGRGNSPLHF
D gene: -; J gene: TRBJ1-2; V gene: TRBV12-3/TRBV12-4; clone size: -; CDR3 DNA: TGTGCCAGCAGGTCACACCGTGGGGGCTATGGCTACACCTTC; CDR3 protein: CASRSHRGGYGYTF
D gene: -; J gene: TRBJ2-1; V gene: TRBV7-2; clone size: -; CDR3 DNA: TGTGCCAGCAGCCAGTGGGGGGTTTGGAATGAGCAGTTCTTC; CDR3 protein: CASSQWGVWNEQFF
D gene: -; J gene: TRBJ2-6; V gene: TRBV7-3; clone size: -; CDR3 DNA: TGTGCCAGCAGCCCCGGTGGGGCCAACGTCCTGACTTTC; CDR3 protein: CASSPGGANVLTF
D gene: TRBD1; J gene: TRBJ2-6; V gene: TRBV12-3/TRBV12-4; clone size: few; CDR3 DNA: TGTGCCAGCAGTTTGAGAGGGGGCCTTTCAGGGGCCAACGTCCTGACTTTC; CDR3 protein: CASSLRGGLSGANVLTF
D gene: TRBD1; J gene: TRBJ2-2; V gene: TRBV5-1; clone size: -; CDR3 DNA: TGCGCCAGCAGACTTGGACAGGGGGCGACCGGGGAGCTGTTTTTT; CDR3 protein: CASRLGQGATGELFF
D gene: -; J gene: TRBJ2-6; V gene: TRBV27; clone size: few; CDR3 DNA: TGTGCCAGCAGTGTCGGGGTCGGCATCTCTGGGGCCAACGTCCTGACTTTC; CDR3 protein: CASSVGVGISGANVLTF
D gene: TRBD1; J gene: TRBJ1-2; V gene: TRBV7-2; clone size: -; CDR3 DNA: TGTGCCAGCAGCTTAGGGACAGGGGGCCTCTATGGCTACACCTTC; CDR3 protein: CASSLGTGGLYGYTF
D gene: TRBD2; J gene: TRBJ2-5; V gene: TRBV11-2; clone size: few; CDR3 DNA: TGTGCCAGCAGCTTACGGGGAGGGGACCCAGAGACCCAGTACTTC; CDR3 protein: CASSLRGGDPETQYF
D gene: -; J gene: TRBJ2-5; V gene: TRBV20-1; clone size: few; CDR3 DNA: TGCAGTGCTGCTGGAGTCCAGGGGGGGACCCAGTACTTC; CDR3 protein: CSAAGVQGGTQYF
D gene: TRBD1; J gene: TRBJ1-2; V gene: TRBV10-3; clone size: -; CDR3 DNA: TGTGCCACCAGCTATGGACAGGGCCACTATGGCTACACCTTC; CDR3 protein: CATSYGQGHYGYTF
D gene: TRBD1; J gene: TRBJ1-1; V gene: TRBV7-9; clone size: -; CDR3 DNA: TGTGCCAGCAGCTCCAGGGGGTACACTGAAGCTTTCTTT; CDR3 protein: CASSSRGYTEAFF
D gene: -; J gene: TRBJ2-7; V gene: TRBV7-6; clone size: -; CDR3 DNA: -; CDR3 protein: CASSFGEGSYEQYF
D gene: -; J gene: TRBJ2-1; V gene: TRBV12-3/TRBV12-4; clone size: -; CDR3 DNA: TGTGCCAGCAGTTTGTCGTGGGTGGGGAACAATGAGCAGTTCTTC; CDR3 protein: CASSLSWVGNNEQFF
D gene: TRBD1; J gene: TRBJ2-3; V gene: TRBV29-1; clone size: few; CDR3 DNA: TGCAGCGTTGAAGTACCGGACAGGGCTATAGATACGCAGTATTTT; CDR3 protein: CSVEVPDRAIDTQYF
D gene: -; J gene: TRBJ2-3; V gene: TRBV12-3/TRBV12-4; clone size: -; CDR3 DNA: TGTGCCAGCAGTTTAGTGACGGGAGTCCGAGATACGCAGTATTTT; CDR3 protein: CASSLVTGVRDTQYF
D gene: -; J gene: TRBJ2-2; V gene: TRBV29-1; clone size: -; CDR3 DNA: TGCAGCGTTGAAGATGTTAGACCGGGACACTACACCGGGGAGCTGTTTTTT; CDR3 protein: CSVEDVRPGHYTGELFF
D gene: -; J gene: TRBJ2-1; V gene: TRBV5-1; clone size: -; CDR3 DNA: TGCGCCAGCAGCTTTCAGGCCAATGAGCAGTTCTTC; CDR3 protein: CASSFQANEQFF
D gene: -; J gene: TRBJ2-7; V gene: TRBV7-2; clone size: -; CDR3 DNA: TGTGCCAGTCGCCGGGACGGAGGGCCGGACGAGCAGTACTTC; CDR3 protein: CASRRDGGPDEQYF
D gene: TRBD1; J gene: TRBJ2-7; V gene: TRBV5-1; clone size: -; CDR3 DNA: TGCGCCAGCAGCTTTTTACCGGGACAGGGACTGTACGAGCAGTACTTC; CDR3 protein: CASSFLPGQGLYEQYF
D gene: -; J gene: TRBJ1-4; V gene: TRBV29-1; clone size: few; CDR3 DNA: TGCAGCGCCCAACTCAGAGGAGGGGAAAAACTGTTTTTT; CDR3 protein: CSAQLRGGEKLFF
D gene: TRBD1; J gene: TRBJ2-1; V gene: TRBV4-2; clone size: -; CDR3 DNA: TGTGCCAGCAGCCAGCAGACAGGGCTGGATGAGCAGTTCTTC; CDR3 protein: CASSQQTGLDEQFF
D gene: -; J gene: TRBJ2-5; V gene: TRBV20-1; clone size: few; CDR3 DNA: TGCAGTGCTAGAGATAGCCAACGCGAGACCCAGTACTTC; CDR3 protein: CSARDSQRETQYF
D gene: -; J gene: TRBJ1-5; V gene: TRBV15; clone size: few; CDR3 DNA: TGTGCCACCAGCAGAGGAGGGGGTGGGCAGGGGTTTCGAGCCCAGCATTTT; CDR3 protein: CATSRGGGGQGFRAQHF
D gene: -; J gene: TRBJ2-4; V gene: TRBV7-2; clone size: -; CDR3 DNA: TGTGCCAGCAGCCTCCCGAACGGTCATCTAGCCAAAAACATTCAGTACTTC; CDR3 protein: CASSLPNGHLAKNIQYF